The subject of this entry is one T cell receptor (beta chain). Its antigen is undetermined. The assay was immunoSEQ multiplex PCR, and TCRdb's table has in-frame clones only and misses some. The sample has some 2 million clones, 95% seen once. This sample was taken from a study of shared clonotypes between healthy human individuals. Study-wide background: A couple of women and three men aged 18 to 49 made up the donors. General study findings and limits: It was observed that approximately 5% of naive CD4 clonotypes were shared across several donors. Specimens sampled were limited to blood, with tissue repertoires likely differing. Clonotypes not shared had lower generation probabilities than those common to all four donors.

The TCR was taken from a man between 18 and 35 years old in good health. Sequencing was carried out using naive CD4+ T cells sorted from blood. Subset meaning: CD45RA+ positively selected.

In DNA, the CDR3 is TGTGCCAGCAGTGAATCTCAAAGGGAGGCGGAAGGAACCTATGGCTACACCTTC. Translating gives CASSESQREAEGTYGYTF. The chain couples TRBV2 to TRBJ1-2; unclear D gene. Germline CDR1 SNHLY, CDR2 FYNNEI. CDR3 length equals 18 residues. The V gene lost 2 bases and the J gene lost 4 bases, with 23 bases spanning the gap.